This is a list of T cell receptor beta chains from one sample in a study of OX40 agonist ivuxolimab in advanced cancers. Using immunoSEQ multiplex PCR, the repertoire was profiled, and TCRdb retains in-frame clones only, with some absent. The sample holds tens of thousands of clones, around 74% seen once. The sample in question was CD4+ or CD8+ T cells sorted from blood, obtained in a trial of the OX40 agonist ivuxolimab. These receptors were obtained from an adult with an advanced solid tumor such as melanoma, head and neck, liver or kidney cancer. CDR3s include the opening cysteine and the closing phenylalanine or tryptophan. D genes are given only for firm matches. Some rows mark clone size as missing; the rest say once, few, many or name a class of expanded clone.

>TRBV6-1|-|TRBJ1-1|once
CATRDRRNTEAFF
TGTGCCACCCGGGACCGCCGGAACACTGAAGCTTTCTTT
>TRBV18|-|TRBJ1-4|-
CASSPRRETNEKLFF
TGTGCCAGCTCACCAAGAAGGGAAACTAATGAAAAACTGTTTTTT
>TRBV5-6|-|TRBJ2-2|-
CASSLGGGIHTGELFF
TGTGCCAGCAGCTTGGGAGGCGGGATTCACACCGGGGAGCTGTTTTTT
>TRBV5-1|-|TRBJ1-4|few
CASSKSGEKLFF
TGCGCCAGCAGCAAGAGTGGTGAAAAACTGTTTTTT
>TRBV6-1|-|TRBJ2-7|-
CASRNSYGSYEQYF
TGTGCCAGCAGAAACAGTTATGGATCCTACGAGCAGTACTTC
>TRBV10-3|TRBD1|TRBJ1-2|-
CAISGDRDFGYTF
TGTGCCATCAGTGGGGACAGGGACTTTGGCTACACCTTC
>TRBV2|TRBD1|TRBJ2-7|once
CASSDRAFITYEQYF
TGTGCCAGCAGCGACAGGGCATTTATCACCTACGAGCAGTACTTC
>TRBV5-1|TRBD2|TRBJ2-1|-
CASREVLAGSEQFF
TGCGCCAGCAGAGAAGTGCTAGCGGGAAGCGAGCAGTTCTTC
>TRBV2|-|TRBJ2-5|-
CASSDSTATGTQYF
TGTGCCAGCAGTGACTCTACAGCCACCGGGACCCAGTACTTC
>TRBV28|TRBD1|TRBJ1-1|-
CASRETGTGPKAFF
TGTGCCAGCAGGGAAACCGGGACAGGGCCAAAAGCTTTCTTT
>TRBV6-1|-|TRBJ1-1|few
CASSERGYEAFF
TGTGCCAGCAGTGAGAGAGGATATGAAGCTTTCTTT
>TRBV5-1|TRBD1|TRBJ2-7|-
CASSSQGYEQYF
TGCGCCAGCAGCTCACAGGGGTACGAGCAGTACTTC
>TRBV7-9|-|TRBJ2-7|-
CACQTYEQYF
TGTGCCTGCCAGACGTACGAGCAGTACTTC
>TRBV5-6|-|TRBJ1-1|once
CASSPRGQNTEAFF
TGTGCCAGCAGCCCCCGGGGGCAGAACACTGAAGCTTTCTTT
>TRBV4-2|-|TRBJ2-5|-
CASSQERSSGQLYKRTQYF
TGTGCCAGCAGCCAAGAACGAAGCAGTGGACAGCTATACAAGAGAACCCAGTACTTC
>TRBV7-2|TRBD2|TRBJ2-1|few
CASSSQGGRAFDEQFF
TGTGCCAGCAGCTCCCAGGGAGGGAGGGCCTTCGATGAGCAGTTCTTC
>TRBV15|-|TRBJ1-4|-
CATSRDMANEKLFF
TGTGCCACCAGCAGAGATATGGCGAATGAAAAACTGTTTTTT
>TRBV5-1|TRBD2|TRBJ2-2|few
CASREGLGTGELFF
TGCGCCAGTCGGGAGGGCCTCGGCACCGGGGAGCTGTTTTTT
>TRBV30|-|TRBJ2-1|once
CAWSVRGNEQFF
TGTGCCTGGAGTGTACGTGGGAATGAGCAGTTCTTC
>TRBV14|TRBD1|TRBJ2-1|-
CASSGQDHDNEQFF
TGTGCCAGCAGCGGACAGGACCATGACAATGAGCAGTTCTTC
>TRBV19|-|TRBJ2-5|-
CASSIGWAGSETQYF
TGTGCCAGTAGTATAGGCTGGGCCGGGTCCGAGACCCAGTACTTC
>TRBV2|-|TRBJ1-1|once
CASSPQGLSEAFF
TGTGCCAGCAGCCCACAGGGTCTCTCTGAAGCTTTCTTT
>TRBV5-1|TRBD2|TRBJ2-1|-
CASSPGTSAKRYDEQFF
TGCGCCAGCAGCCCGGGGACTAGCGCAAAACGTTACGATGAGCAGTTCTTC
>TRBV7-6|TRBD1|TRBJ1-6|-
CASSGTENSPLHF
TGTGCCAGCAGTGGGACAGAGAATTCACCCCTCCACTTT
>TRBV14|-|TRBJ1-1|-
CASSPGRSGAFF
TGTGCCAGCAGCCCGGGGAGGTCTGGAGCTTTCTTT
>TRBV19|-|TRBJ1-5|-
CASSIGEGWRSNQPQHF
TGTGCCAGTAGTATAGGGGAGGGGTGGAGAAGCAATCAGCCCCAGCATTTT
>TRBV19|TRBD1|TRBJ1-6|-
CASSRKAGQLSSGHNSPLHF
TGTGCCAGTAGTCGGAAGGCGGGACAGCTAAGTTCGGGACATAATTCACCCCTCCACTTT
>TRBV18|-|TRBJ1-1|-
CASSRTEQNTEAFF
TGTGCCAGCTCTAGGACAGAACAGAACACTGAAGCTTTCTTT
>TRBV30|-|TRBJ2-7|-
CAWRELYVGGEQYF
TGTGCCTGGAGGGAACTGTACGTTGGAGGCGAGCAGTACTTC
>TRBV7-3|TRBD2|TRBJ2-1|few
CASSQIAGGNTYNEQFF
TGTGCCAGCAGCCAGATAGCGGGAGGGAATACGTACAATGAGCAGTTCTTC
>TRBV5-1|TRBD1|TRBJ2-7|-
CASSLSGTVREQYF
TGCGCCAGCAGCTTATCCGGGACAGTACGGGAGCAGTACTTC
>TRBV7-9|TRBD1|TRBJ2-3|-
CASSLGQGVEDTQYF
TGTGCCAGCAGCCTGGGACAGGGTGTGGAAGATACGCAGTATTTT
>TRBV30|-|TRBJ2-2|once
CAWSVRGSGELFF
TGTGCCTGGAGTGTACGGGGTAGCGGGGAGCTGTTTTTT
>TRBV7-9|TRBD2|TRBJ2-7|-
CASSPGGSGSLLSEQYF
TGTGCCAGCAGCCCTGGGGGTAGCGGGAGCCTCTTGAGCGAGCAGTACTTC
>TRBV1|-|TRBJ2-5|-
CTSSPTSGREETQYF
TGCACCAGCAGCCCGACTAGCGGGAGGGAGGAGACCCAGTACTTC
>TRBV30|-|TRBJ1-1|-
CAWSPHLMANTEAFF
TGTGCCTGGAGTCCCCATTTGATGGCGAACACTGAAGCTTTCTTT
>TRBV20-1|-|TRBJ2-7|-
CSARTGYEQYF
TGCAGTGCTAGGACGGGGTACGAGCAGTACTTC
>TRBV7-9|-|TRBJ2-1|-
CASSFKGGYYNEQFF
TGTGCCAGCAGCTTTAAAGGGGGGTATTACAATGAGCAGTTCTTC
>TRBV19|TRBD1|TRBJ1-6|-
CASSGTGGQKGSPLHF
TGTGCCAGTTCCGGGACAGGGGGCCAGAAAGGTTCACCCCTCCACTTT
>TRBV2|-|TRBJ1-3|-
CASSESRGTFSGNTIYF
TGTGCCAGCAGTGAATCTAGGGGAACCTTCTCTGGAAACACCATATATTTT
>TRBV6-5|TRBD2|TRBJ2-2|-
CASTRTSGRIGELFF
TGTGCCAGCACCCGGACTAGCGGGAGAATCGGGGAGCTGTTTTTT
>TRBV7-8|-|TRBJ2-1|-
CASSLAGSTYNEQFF
TGTGCCAGCAGCTTGGCCGGGAGTACCTACAATGAGCAGTTCTTC
>TRBV20-1|-|TRBJ2-7|few
CSAHEVYEQYF
TGCAGTGCGCATGAGGTATACGAGCAGTACTTC
>TRBV11-2|TRBD2|TRBJ2-2|-
CASNLGGFGELFF
TGTGCCAGCAACCTGGGAGGGTTCGGGGAGCTGTTTTTT
>TRBV11-2|TRBD1|TRBJ2-7|-
CASSPGTASYEQYF
TGTGCCAGCAGCCCCGGGACAGCTTCCTACGAGCAGTACTTC
>TRBV2|-|TRBJ1-4|-
CASGNPTELRLFF
TGTGCCAGCGGGAACCCGACAGAGTTGAGGCTGTTTTTT
>TRBV6-6|TRBD1|TRBJ1-2|-
CASSAGQGYGYTF
TGTGCCAGCAGTGCGGGACAGGGCTATGGCTACACCTTC
>TRBV7-2|-|TRBJ2-3|-
CASSFLSYTDTQYF
TGTGCCAGCAGCTTCCTCAGCTACACAGATACGCAGTATTTT
>TRBV18|-|TRBJ1-2|-
CASSPPSQHNYGYTF
TGTGCCAGCTCACCACCTTCACAGCATAACTATGGCTACACCTTC
>TRBV5-4|TRBD1|TRBJ2-3|-
CASSLDRGPDTQYF
TGTGCCAGCAGCTTGGACAGGGGGCCAGATACGCAGTATTTT
>TRBV4-2|TRBD2|TRBJ2-7|-
CASSPSGRRYEQYF
TGTGCCAGCAGCCCCAGCGGGAGGAGGTACGAGCAGTACTTC
>TRBV9|TRBD1|TRBJ2-1|-
CASRRGGGTGIINEQFF
TGTGCCAGCAGGAGAGGGGGCGGGACAGGCATCATCAATGAGCAGTTCTTC
>TRBV6-5|TRBD1|TRBJ1-2|-
CASSYSRGRYGYTF
TGTGCCAGCAGTTACAGCAGGGGGCGGTATGGCTACACCTTC
>TRBV5-6|-|TRBJ1-1|-
CASSFRGSVWAFF
TGTGCCAGCAGCTTTAGGGGTTCGGTTTGGGCTTTCTTT
>TRBV10-2|TRBD2|TRBJ2-1|-
CASCLAGGGEQFF
TGCGCCAGCTGCCTAGCGGGAGGGGGGGAGCAGTTCTTC
>TRBV2|-|TRBJ1-5|-
CASSVGSGDQPQHF
TGTGCCAGCAGTGTGGGTTCCGGGGACCAGCCCCAGCATTTT
>TRBV6-1|-|TRBJ1-5|-
CASSEQVRNQPQHF
TGTGCCAGCAGTGAACAGGTTAGGAATCAGCCCCAGCATTTT
>TRBV6-5|-|TRBJ2-7|-
CASRNSGWEQYF
TGTGCCAGCAGGAACTCTGGGTGGGAGCAGTACTTC